This T cell receptor beta chain was found in a study of blood T cell repertoires in COVID-19. Whole-study context: Nucleic acid was either cDNA or gDNA, and it came from T cells, B-cell-depleted T cells, or PBMCs.

The V gene lost 6 bases and the J gene lost 2 bases, with 5 bases spanning the gap. Germline CDR1 reads MDHEN; CDR2 reads SYDVKM. The CDR3 has 12 residues. Here immunoSEQ multiplex PCR was the method, and the copy in TCRdb shows in-frame clones only, minus some. The sample carries approximately 29,000 clones, approximately 83% recorded once. The origin of this receptor is a woman aged 55 to 70 with active COVID-19. The source material was peripheral blood. The chain uses TRBV28 and TRBJ1-5; D remains ambiguous. The chain's CDR3 is CASRSGNQPQHF. In DNA form, the CDR3 reads TGTGCCAGCAGGTCTGGCAATCAGCCCCAGCATTTT.